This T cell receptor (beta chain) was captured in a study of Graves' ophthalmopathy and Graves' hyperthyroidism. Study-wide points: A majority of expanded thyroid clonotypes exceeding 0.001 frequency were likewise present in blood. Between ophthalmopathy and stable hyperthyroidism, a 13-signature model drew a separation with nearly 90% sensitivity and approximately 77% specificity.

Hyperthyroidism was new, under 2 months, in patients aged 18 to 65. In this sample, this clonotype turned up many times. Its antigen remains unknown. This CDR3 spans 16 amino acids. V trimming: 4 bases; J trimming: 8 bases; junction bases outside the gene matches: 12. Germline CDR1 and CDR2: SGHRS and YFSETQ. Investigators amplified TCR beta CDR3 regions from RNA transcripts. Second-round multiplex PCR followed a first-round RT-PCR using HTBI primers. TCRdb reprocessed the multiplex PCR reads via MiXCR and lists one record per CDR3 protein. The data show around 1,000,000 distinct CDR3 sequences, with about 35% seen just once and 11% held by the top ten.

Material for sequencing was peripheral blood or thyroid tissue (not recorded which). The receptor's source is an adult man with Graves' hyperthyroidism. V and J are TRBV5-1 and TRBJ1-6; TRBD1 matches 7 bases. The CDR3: CASSRSGEGAYSPLHF. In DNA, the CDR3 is TGCGCCAGCAGCCGGAGCGGGGAGGGGGCATATTCACCCCTCCACTTT.